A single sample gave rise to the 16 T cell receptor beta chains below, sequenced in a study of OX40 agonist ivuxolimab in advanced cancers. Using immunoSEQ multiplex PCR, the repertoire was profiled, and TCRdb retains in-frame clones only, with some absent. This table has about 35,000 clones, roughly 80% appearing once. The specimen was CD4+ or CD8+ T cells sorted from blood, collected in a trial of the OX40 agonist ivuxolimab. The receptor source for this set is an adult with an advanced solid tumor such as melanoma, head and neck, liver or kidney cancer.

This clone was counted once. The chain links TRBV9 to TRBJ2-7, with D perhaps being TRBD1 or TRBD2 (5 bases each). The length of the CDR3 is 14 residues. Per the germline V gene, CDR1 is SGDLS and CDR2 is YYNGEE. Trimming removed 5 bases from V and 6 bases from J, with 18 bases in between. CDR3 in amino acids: CASSAGASRTEQYF. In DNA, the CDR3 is TGTGCCAGCAGTGCCGGGGCTTCAAGGACCGAGCAGTACTTC.

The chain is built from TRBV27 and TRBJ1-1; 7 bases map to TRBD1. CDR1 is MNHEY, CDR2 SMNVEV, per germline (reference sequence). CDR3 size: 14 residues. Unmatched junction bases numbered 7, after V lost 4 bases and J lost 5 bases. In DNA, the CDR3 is TGTGCCAGCAGTTCGACAGGGTATTGGACTGAAGCTTTCTTT. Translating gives CASSSTGYWTEAFF.

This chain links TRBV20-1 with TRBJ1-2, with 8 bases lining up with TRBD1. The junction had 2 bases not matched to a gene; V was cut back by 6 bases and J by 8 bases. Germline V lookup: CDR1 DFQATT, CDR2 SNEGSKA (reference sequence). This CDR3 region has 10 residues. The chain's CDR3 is CSADRDGYTF. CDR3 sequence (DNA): TGCAGTGCGGACAGGGACGGCTACACCTTC.

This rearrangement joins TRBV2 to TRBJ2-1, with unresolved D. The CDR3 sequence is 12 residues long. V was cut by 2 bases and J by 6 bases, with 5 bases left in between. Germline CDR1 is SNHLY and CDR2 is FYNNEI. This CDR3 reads CASSENSNEQFF. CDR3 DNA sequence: TGTGCCAGCAGTGAAAATAGCAATGAGCAGTTCTTC.

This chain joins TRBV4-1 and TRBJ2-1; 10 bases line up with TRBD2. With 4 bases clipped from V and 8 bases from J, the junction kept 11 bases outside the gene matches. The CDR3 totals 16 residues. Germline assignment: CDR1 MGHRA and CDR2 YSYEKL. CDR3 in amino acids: CASSPTAGGQFDEQFF. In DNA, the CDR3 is TGCGCCAGCAGCCCCACAGCGGGAGGGCAGTTCGATGAGCAGTTCTTC.

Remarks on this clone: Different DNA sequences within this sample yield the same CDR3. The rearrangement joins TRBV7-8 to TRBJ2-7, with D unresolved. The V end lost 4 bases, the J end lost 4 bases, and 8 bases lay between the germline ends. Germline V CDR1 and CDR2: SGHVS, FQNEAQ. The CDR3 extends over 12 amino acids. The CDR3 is CASSSRPYEQYF. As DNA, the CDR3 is TGTGCCAGCAGCTCCCGTCCTTACGAGCAGTACTTC. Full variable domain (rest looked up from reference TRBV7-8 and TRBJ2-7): GAGVSQSPRYKVAKRGQDVALRCDPISGHVSLFWYQQALGQGPEFLTYFQNEAQLDKSGLPSDRFFAERPEGSVSTLKIQRTQQEDSAVYLCASSSRPYEQYFGPGTRLTVT.

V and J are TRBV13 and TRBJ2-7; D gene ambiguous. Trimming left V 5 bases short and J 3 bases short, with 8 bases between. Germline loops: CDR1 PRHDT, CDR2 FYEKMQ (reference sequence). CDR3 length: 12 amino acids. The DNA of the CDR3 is TGTGCCAGCAGCATCTCCAACTACGAGCAGTACTTC. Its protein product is CASSISNYEQYF.

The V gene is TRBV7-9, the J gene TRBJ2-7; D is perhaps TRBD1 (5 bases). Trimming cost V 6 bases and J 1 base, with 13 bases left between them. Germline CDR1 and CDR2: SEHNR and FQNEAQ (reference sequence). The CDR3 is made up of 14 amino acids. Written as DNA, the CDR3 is TGTGCCAGCAGTCCAGCCACAGGTTCCTACGAGCAGTACTTC. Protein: CASSPATGSYEQYF.

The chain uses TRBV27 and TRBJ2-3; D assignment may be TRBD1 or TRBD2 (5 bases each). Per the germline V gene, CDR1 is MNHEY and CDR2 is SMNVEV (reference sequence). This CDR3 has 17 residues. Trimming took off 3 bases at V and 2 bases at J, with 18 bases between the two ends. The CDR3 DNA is TGTGCCAGCAGTTTTGGGGACCTGGTCGGGTCCACAGATACGCAGTATTTT. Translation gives CASSFGDLVGSTDTQYF.

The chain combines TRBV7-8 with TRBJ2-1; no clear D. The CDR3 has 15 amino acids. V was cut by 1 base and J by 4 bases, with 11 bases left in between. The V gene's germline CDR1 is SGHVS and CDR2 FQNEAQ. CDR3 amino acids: CASSLEEFTYNEQFF. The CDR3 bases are TGTGCCAGCAGCTTAGAGGAGTTTACGTACAATGAGCAGTTCTTC. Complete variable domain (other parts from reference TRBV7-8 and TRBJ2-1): GAGVSQSPRYKVAKRGQDVALRCDPISGHVSLFWYQQALGQGPEFLTYFQNEAQLDKSGLPSDRFFAERPEGSVSTLKIQRTQQEDSAVYLCASSLEEFTYNEQFFGPGTRLTVL.

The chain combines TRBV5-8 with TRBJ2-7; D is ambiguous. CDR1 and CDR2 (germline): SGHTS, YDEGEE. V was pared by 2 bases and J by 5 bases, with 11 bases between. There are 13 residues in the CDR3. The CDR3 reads CASSFLGVDEQYF. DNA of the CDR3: TGTGCCAGCAGCTTTCTTGGGGTGGACGAGCAGTACTTC.

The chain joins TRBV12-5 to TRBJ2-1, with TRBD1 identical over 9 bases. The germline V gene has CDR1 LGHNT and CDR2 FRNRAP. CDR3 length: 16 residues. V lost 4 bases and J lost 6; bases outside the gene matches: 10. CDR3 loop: CASGWTGTGIGNEQFF. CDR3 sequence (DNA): TGTGCTAGTGGTTGGACCGGGACAGGGATAGGCAATGAGCAGTTCTTC.

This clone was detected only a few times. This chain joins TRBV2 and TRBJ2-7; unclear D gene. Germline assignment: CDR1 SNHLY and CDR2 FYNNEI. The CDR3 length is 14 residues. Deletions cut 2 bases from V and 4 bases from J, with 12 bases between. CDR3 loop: CASSEFTTTYEQYF. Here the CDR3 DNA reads TGTGCCAGCAGTGAATTCACCACAACTTACGAGCAGTACTTC.

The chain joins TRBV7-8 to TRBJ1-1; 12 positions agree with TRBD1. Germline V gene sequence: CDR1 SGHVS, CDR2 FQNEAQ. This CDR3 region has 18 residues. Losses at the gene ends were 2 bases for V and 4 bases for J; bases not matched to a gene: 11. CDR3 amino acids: CASSLSLGTGGASTEAFF. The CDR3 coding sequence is TGTGCCAGCAGCTTATCCCTCGGGACAGGGGGCGCGAGCACTGAAGCTTTCTTT.

The CDR3 region is CASSQGAGVVYEQFF. The CDR3 DNA sequence: TGCGCCAGCAGCCAAGGGGCGGGGGTTGTCTATGAGCAGTTCTTC. The rearrangement uses TRBV4-1 and TRBJ2-1; TRBD2 aligns across 7 bases. The germline CDR1 and CDR2 sequences are MGHRA and YSYEKL. There are 15 residues in the CDR3. The J segment lost 8 bases and the V segment lost 1 base, leaving 8 bases of the junction unmatched.

The CDR3, as DNA: TGTGCCAGCAGCGTAGCTGGGCGGTTGACTAATGAAAAACTGTTTTTT. Amino acids: CASSVAGRLTNEKLFF. The chain couples TRBV9 to TRBJ1-4; D uncertain. Trimming pared 0 bases from V and 2 bases from J, leaving 11 bases between. This CDR3 region has 16 residues. Germline values: CDR1 SGDLS, CDR2 YYNGEE. The full variable domain, rest sourced from reference TRBV9 and TRBJ1-4, is DSGVTQTPKHLITATGQRVTLRCSPRSGDLSVYWYQQSLDQGLQFLIQYYNGEERAKGNILERFSAQQFPDLHSELNLSSLELGDSALYFCASSVAGRLTNEKLFFGSGTQLSVL.